Listed here are 22 T cell receptor beta chains from one sample, sequenced in a study of CD8 T cells in ankylosing spondylitis. What these receptors recognize is not known. TCRdb fed the 5' RACE reads into MiXCR, producing one record per CDR3 protein. Among hundreds of thousands of distinct CDR3 sequences, approximately 17% were seen once, and the ten largest hold under 1.2%. Study-level findings and limits: There was a TCR beta motif, made of eight highly homologous variants, that appeared characteristic of ankylosing spondylitis blood.

Material: blood, either unsorted or a sorted T cell fraction (not recorded which). The receptor set was obtained from a male donor with ankylosing spondylitis.

The sample holds many counts of this clonotype. This chain connects TRBV29-1 to TRBJ2-1, with TRBD2 matching over 7 bases. V shed 6 bases, J shed 6 bases, and the junction held 11 bases outside the gene matches. There are 14 residues in the CDR3. From germline, CDR1 is SQVTM and CDR2 ANQGSEA. The CDR3 coding sequence is TGCAGCGTCGCCAGGGACTACCTATCCAATGAGCAGTTCTTC. Protein product: CSVARDYLSNEQFF.

V and J are TRBV28 and TRBJ1-4; D not certain. There are 16 residues in the CDR3. V gave up 6 bases and J gave up 2 bases, with 16 bases separating them. Germline CDR1 MDHEN, CDR2 SYDVKM. CDR3 region: CASSSPDGRTNEKLFF. The CDR3 nucleotides are TGTGCCAGCAGCTCCCCAGACGGGCGTACTAATGAAAAACTGTTTTTT.

V gene TRBV10-3 combines with J gene TRBJ2-1, with D perhaps matching TRBD2 (5 bases). Per the germline V gene, CDR1 is ENHRY and CDR2 is SYGVKD. The CDR3 covers 14 residues. Trimming shortened V by 6 bases and J by 4 bases, and 13 bases separated the two germline ends. In nucleotides, the CDR3 is TGTGCCATCAGGGACTCTCCGGGGTACAATGAGCAGTTCTTC. As protein: CAIRDSPGYNEQFF.

The chain links TRBV15 to TRBJ2-2; TRBD1 aligns across 9 bases. Germline V CDR1 and CDR2: LNHNV, YYDKDF (reference sequence). J gave up 3 bases and V 3 bases, and 5 bases lay outside the gene matches. The CDR3 length is 16 residues. CDR3 residues: CATSRIGTGYTGELFF. DNA for the CDR3: TGTGCCACCAGCAGGATCGGGACAGGGTACACCGGGGAGCTGTTTTTT.

The chain employs TRBV20-1 and TRBJ2-2, with D perhaps given as TRBD1 or TRBD2 (5 bases each). V was shortened by 6 bases and J by 4 bases, with 18 bases between the two germline ends. The V gene's germline CDR1 is DFQATT and CDR2 SNEGSKA (reference sequence). The CDR3 extends over 15 amino acids. The CDR3 is CSATGTEKSTGELFF. The CDR3, as DNA: TGCAGTGCCACCGGGACGGAAAAGAGCACCGGGGAGCTGTTTTTT.

This clonotype has at least ten counts. V usage is TRBV5-6 and J usage is TRBJ2-7, with unresolved D. V lost 2 bases to trimming and J lost 7 bases, with 10 bases between them. The CDR3 covers 12 residues. Germline loops: CDR1 SGHDT, CDR2 YYEEEE. The CDR3 reads CASSFDGFEQYF. The CDR3 nucleotides are TGTGCCAGCAGCTTCGACGGTTTTGAGCAGTACTTC. Based on the CDR3 plus reference TRBV5-6 and TRBJ2-7, the full variable domain is DAGVTQSPTHLIKTRGQQVTLRCSPKSGHDTVSWYQQALGQGPQFIFQYYEEEERQRGNFPDRFSGHQFPNYSSELNVNALLLGDSALYLCASSFDGFEQYFGPGTRLTVT.

This clonotype showed up just a few times. This chain connects TRBV10-3 to TRBJ1-4; D is possibly TRBD1 (5 bases). The CDR3 extends over 13 amino acids. Germline CDR1 and CDR2: ENHRY and SYGVKD. Trimming removed 3 bases at V and 8 bases at J, with 10 bases between. The CDR3 nucleotides read TGTGCCATCAGTGACAGGGTGGGGGAAAAACTGTTTTTT. Translation gives CAISDRVGEKLFF.

In this sample, this clonotype turned up a few times. The V call is TRBV5-1, the J call TRBJ2-1, with 8 bases identical to TRBD2. Germline-derived CDR1 and CDR2 are SGHRS and YFSETQ. The V gene end was trimmed by 1 base and the J gene end by 6 bases; junction bases not matched to a gene: 12. The CDR3 contains 17 residues. Here the CDR3 DNA reads TGCGCCAGCAGCTTGAGAGGCGGACTAGCAGGTCCCAATGAGCAGTTCTTC. Amino acids: CASSLRGGLAGPNEQFF.

This clonotype appeared many times. The chain combines TRBV10-3 with TRBJ2-3; D uncertain. V was shortened by 0 bases and J by 6 bases, with 4 bases between the two germline ends. Germline loops: CDR1 ENHRY, CDR2 SYGVKD. The CDR3 runs 12 residues. CDR3 sequence: CAISESLDTQYF. In DNA form, the CDR3 reads TGTGCCATCAGTGAGTCCTTGGATACGCAGTATTTT.

CDR3 in DNA: TGTGCCAGCGGGAACAGGTTTATGGCTGAAGCTTTCTTT. The encoded protein is CASGNRFMAEAFF. The V call is TRBV6-1, the J call TRBJ1-1; TRBD1 is a possible D gene (5 bases). The germline gives CDR1 MNHNS, CDR2 SASEGT. Trimming stripped 8 bases from V and 6 bases from J, with 16 bases between. The CDR3 covers 13 residues.

This clonotype was found a few times. CDR3 nucleotide sequence: TGTGCCAGCAGTTACTCCGGACTAGCGGGGGGGGGTACAGATACGCAGTATTTT. As protein: CASSYSGLAGGGTDTQYF. The rearrangement uses TRBV6-5 and TRBJ2-3, with 15 bases identical to TRBD2. The CDR3 loop spans 18 amino acids. V was pared by 0 bases and J by 3 bases, with 4 bases of the junction left unmatched. Germline loops: CDR1 MNHEY, CDR2 SVGAGI.

A single count supports this clonotype. The chain combines TRBV20-1 with TRBJ1-6; D is ambiguous. Trimming left V 0 bases short and J 7 bases short, with 7 bases between. The CDR3 runs to 13 residues. Germline V gene data show CDR1 as DFQATT and CDR2 as SNEGSKA (reference sequence). The CDR3 DNA is TGCAGTGCTAGAGATCTTGGGAATTCACCCCTCCACTTT. It yields the protein CSARDLGNSPLHF.

The chain couples TRBV28 to TRBJ2-2, with TRBD1 matching 9 bases. V trimming: 8 bases; J trimming: 5 bases; junction bases outside the gene matches: 9. The CDR3 sequence is 15 residues long. The V gene's germline CDR1 is MDHEN and CDR2 SYDVKM. CDR3 sequence (DNA): TGTGCCAGCCTCCGGGGACAGGGATGGACCGGGGAGCTGTTTTTT. Protein sequence: CASLRGQGWTGELFF. Filled out from reference TRBV28 and TRBJ2-2, the complete variable domain reads DVKVTQSSRYLVKRTGEKVFLECVQDMDHENMFWYRQDPGLGLRLIYFSYDVKMKEKGDIPEGYSVSREKKERFSLILESASTNQTSMYLCASLRGQGWTGELFFGEGSRLTVL.

V usage is TRBV6-1 and J usage is TRBJ2-7, with 10 bases identical to TRBD2. Germline V CDR1 and CDR2: MNHNS, SASEGT. This CDR3 spans 16 amino acids. J lost 4 bases, V lost 6 bases, and 12 bases had no gene match. CDR3 protein: CASRIQPVAGGYEQYF. The CDR3 coding sequence is TGTGCCAGCAGGATCCAGCCCGTAGCGGGGGGTTACGAGCAGTACTTC.

The chain employs TRBV18 and TRBJ2-7; weak D call: TRBD1 (6 bases). Trimming cost V 3 bases and J 4 bases, with 13 bases left between them. The CDR3 consists of 14 residues. The V gene's germline CDR1 is KGHSH and CDR2 LQKENI. The CDR3 nucleotides read TGTGCCAGCTCACCTATTGGGGGCGGGTACGAGCAGTACTTC. It yields the protein CASSPIGGGYEQYF.

CDR3 sequence reads: CATQGTGDSYNEQFF. For the CDR3, the DNA is TGTGCCACCCAGGGGACAGGGGATTCCTACAATGAGCAGTTCTTC. The chain employs TRBV10-3 and TRBJ2-1; 10 nucleotides align to TRBD1. This CDR3 has 15 amino acids. CDR1 and CDR2 (germline): ENHRY, SYGVKD. Unmatched junction bases numbered 7, after V lost 10 bases and J lost 1 base.

This clonotype was seen only a few times. CDR3: CASSLPGPRTDTQYF. The CDR3 DNA follows: TGTGCCAGCAGTTTACCGGGACCCCGGACAGATACGCAGTATTTT. The chain links TRBV28 to TRBJ2-3; D may correspond to TRBD1 or TRBD2 (5 bases each). The CDR3 totals 15 residues. Looked up from germline, CDR1 is MDHEN and CDR2 is SYDVKM. Deletions cut 2 bases from V and 3 bases from J, with 12 bases between.

The J gene is TRBJ2-1, the V gene TRBV3-1, with 8 bases identical to TRBD2. The CDR3 has 16 amino acids. V lost 5 bases to trimming and J lost 3 bases; unmatched junction nucleotides: 9. In germline, CDR1 is LGHDT, CDR2 YNNKEL (reference sequence). The CDR3 here is CASSDPGGAGYNEQFF. In nucleotides, the CDR3 is TGTGCCAGCAGCGACCCGGGGGGGGCAGGCTACAATGAGCAGTTCTTC.

This chain connects TRBV28 to TRBJ2-7; the D is unclear. The CDR3 is 8 residues long. The germline gives CDR1 MDHEN, CDR2 SYDVKM. The CDR3 nucleotides read TGTGCTAATAAGGAGCAGTACTTC. Protein: CANKEQYF.

The gene calls are TRBV6-5 and TRBJ2-5; tentatively, D is TRBD1 (5 bases). V shed 5 bases and J shed 2 bases, with 9 bases lying between them. CDR3 size: 13 residues. Germline CDR1 is MNHEY and CDR2 is SVGAGI. CDR3: CASSHGQQETQYF. The DNA for the CDR3 is TGTGCCAGCAGTCACGGACAACAAGAGACCCAGTACTTC.

This clonotype was seen more than once but under ten times. The V call is TRBV20-1, the J call TRBJ1-1; possible D gene TRBD1, 5 bases. V lost 8 bases and J 1 base, leaving 23 bases between the germline ends. There are 16 residues in the CDR3. CDR1 is DFQATT, CDR2 SNEGSKA, per germline (reference sequence). DNA of the CDR3: TGCAGTACCAAAACCGGGACTCAGCGACGGAACACTGAAGCTTTCTTT. The encoded protein is CSTKTGTQRRNTEAFF.

The gene calls are TRBV20-1 and TRBJ2-7; D remains unclear. Trimming took 1 base from V and 2 from J, leaving 9 bases between them. The CDR3 is 13 residues long. Germline V gene data show CDR1 as DFQATT and CDR2 as SNEGSKA (reference sequence). The CDR3 nucleotides read TGCAGTGCTAGAGTGGGCAGTACCTACGAGCAGTACTTC. This sequence encodes CSARVGSTYEQYF.